A selection of T cell receptor beta chains follows, all from one sample in a study of T cells in Graves' hyperthyroidism and ophthalmopathy. MiXCR, run by TCRdb on the multiplex PCR reads, gives a single entry per CDR3 protein. The data contain fewer than 350,000 distinct CDR3 sequences, around 18% of them seen just once; the ten biggest clones take up around 16%. Sequenced input: blood. These TCRs come from a woman in her thirties or forties with Graves' ophthalmopathy. Both conserved end residues are part of each CDR3. The D gene is left open where the match is weak. A clone size is listed for some rows: how often the clone was seen (once, few, many), or a class if it is expanded.

J gene: TRBJ2-3; V gene: TRBV20-1; D gene: NA; clone size: few; CDR3 length: 13; CDR3 protein: CSAGSRAGDTQYF; CDR3 DNA: TGCAGTGCGGGCTCCCGAGCGGGAGATACGCAGTATTTT
J gene: TRBJ1-2; V gene: TRBV4-1; D gene: NA; clone size: many; CDR3 length: 15; CDR3 protein: CASSQVAQSYYGYTF; CDR3 DNA: TGCGCCAGCAGCCAAGTTGCACAGAGCTACTATGGCTACACCTTC
J gene: TRBJ2-2; V gene: TRBV2; D gene: NA; clone size: many; CDR3 length: 14; CDR3 protein: CASSTMEGAGELFF; CDR3 DNA: TGTGCCAGCAGCACAATGGAGGGAGCCGGGGAGCTGTTTTTT
J gene: TRBJ2-2; V gene: TRBV28; D gene: TRBD2; clone size: many; CDR3 length: 16; CDR3 protein: CASSLAGGSRAGELFF; CDR3 DNA: TGTGCCAGCAGTTTAGCGGGGGGTAGCCGCGCCGGGGAGCTGTTTTTT
J gene: TRBJ2-2; V gene: TRBV6-5; D gene: TRBD2; clone size: many; CDR3 length: 17; CDR3 protein: CASSFTSGGSNTGELFF; CDR3 DNA: TGTGCCAGCAGTTTCACTAGCGGGGGATCGAACACCGGGGAGCTGTTTTTT
J gene: TRBJ2-5; V gene: TRBV12-3/TRBV12-4; D gene: NA; clone size: many; CDR3 length: 13; CDR3 protein: CASSGSGIETQYF; CDR3 DNA: TGTGCCAGCAGCGGTAGCGGTATAGAGACCCAGTACTTC
J gene: TRBJ1-3; V gene: TRBV2; D gene: NA; clone size: many; CDR3 length: 15; CDR3 protein: CASSVGALSGNTIYF; CDR3 DNA: TGTGCCAGCAGTGTGGGGGCGCTCTCTGGAAACACCATATATTTT
J gene: TRBJ1-1; V gene: TRBV28; D gene: NA; clone size: many; CDR3 length: 15; CDR3 protein: CASSFIGRTNTEAFF; CDR3 DNA: TGTGCCAGCAGTTTTATAGGGCGGACGAACACTGAAGCTTTCTTT
J gene: TRBJ1-2; V gene: TRBV7-2; D gene: TRBD1; clone size: many; CDR3 length: 15; CDR3 protein: CASSSQGARDYGYTF; CDR3 DNA: TGTGCCAGCAGCTCACAGGGGGCACGCGACTATGGCTACACCTTC
J gene: TRBJ1-5; V gene: TRBV19; D gene: TRBD1; clone size: many; CDR3 length: 20; CDR3 protein: CASSLPRDRGYRRLDQPQHF; CDR3 DNA: TGTGCCAGTAGTCTCCCCCGGGACAGGGGGTATAGAAGACTGGATCAGCCCCAGCATTTT
J gene: TRBJ2-2; V gene: TRBV10-1; D gene: TRBD1; clone size: many; CDR3 length: 16; CDR3 protein: CASSDRDRANTGELFF; CDR3 DNA: TGCGCCAGCAGTGACCGGGACAGGGCGAACACCGGGGAGCTGTTTTTT
J gene: TRBJ2-7; V gene: TRBV27; D gene: TRBD2; clone size: many; CDR3 length: 14; CDR3 protein: CASRALGRADEQYF; CDR3 DNA: TGTGCCAGCAGGGCTCTCGGGAGGGCCGACGAGCAGTACTTC
J gene: TRBJ2-7; V gene: TRBV6-5; D gene: TRBD2; clone size: many; CDR3 length: 15; CDR3 protein: CASSYQSGRNYEQYF; CDR3 DNA: TGTGCCAGCAGTTATCAGAGCGGGAGAAACTACGAGCAGTACTTC
J gene: TRBJ1-1; V gene: TRBV6-5; D gene: NA; clone size: many; CDR3 length: 13; CDR3 protein: CASSYDAYTEAFF; CDR3 DNA: TGTGCCAGCAGTTACGATGCTTACACTGAAGCTTTCTTT
J gene: TRBJ2-5; V gene: TRBV7-8; D gene: TRBD1; clone size: many; CDR3 length: 15; CDR3 protein: CASSLGDRGGETQYF; CDR3 DNA: TGTGCCAGCAGCTTAGGGGACAGGGGAGGGGAGACCCAGTACTTC
J gene: TRBJ2-7; V gene: TRBV2; D gene: NA; clone size: many; CDR3 length: 15; CDR3 protein: CASSETGHSSYEQYF; CDR3 DNA: TGTGCCAGCAGTGAAACGGGACACAGCTCCTACGAGCAGTACTTC
J gene: TRBJ2-7; V gene: TRBV20-1; D gene: TRBD2; clone size: many; CDR3 length: 16; CDR3 protein: CSATRLLAGAPYEQYF; CDR3 DNA: TGCAGTGCTACCCGCCTACTAGCGGGAGCCCCCTACGAGCAGTACTTC
J gene: TRBJ2-5; V gene: TRBV28; D gene: TRBD2; clone size: few; CDR3 length: 14; CDR3 protein: CASSSPGGQETQYF; CDR3 DNA: TGTGCCAGCAGTTCACCGGGGGGTCAAGAGACCCAGTACTTC
J gene: TRBJ2-3; V gene: TRBV11-1; D gene: NA; clone size: many; CDR3 length: 16; CDR3 protein: CASSPLAASSTDTQYF; CDR3 DNA: TGTGCCAGCAGCCCACTAGCCGCCTCTAGCACAGATACGCAGTATTTT
J gene: TRBJ2-5; V gene: TRBV19; D gene: NA; clone size: many; CDR3 length: 13; CDR3 protein: CASSIGQFGTQYF; CDR3 DNA: TGTGCCAGTAGTATTGGCCAGTTCGGGACCCAGTACTTC
J gene: TRBJ2-7; V gene: TRBV15; D gene: TRBD1; clone size: few; CDR3 length: 15; CDR3 protein: CATSRDHGTGDEQYF; CDR3 DNA: TGTGCCACCAGCAGAGATCATGGGACAGGGGACGAGCAGTACTTC
J gene: TRBJ2-5; V gene: TRBV28; D gene: NA; clone size: many; CDR3 length: 14; CDR3 protein: CASSWGAIQETQYF; CDR3 DNA: TGTGCCAGCAGTTGGGGTGCAATCCAAGAGACCCAGTACTTC
J gene: TRBJ1-2; V gene: TRBV7-2; D gene: NA; clone size: few; CDR3 length: 15; CDR3 protein: CASSLQVAANYGYIF; CDR3 DNA: TGTGCCAGCAGCTTACAGGTGGCGGCTAACTATGGCTACATCTTC
J gene: TRBJ2-5; V gene: TRBV7-3; D gene: NA; clone size: NA; CDR3 length: 15; CDR3 protein: CASSATGTIGETQYF; CDR3 DNA: TGTGCCAGCAGCGCAACCGGGACGATAGGGGAGACCCAGTACTTC
J gene: TRBJ1-3; V gene: TRBV20-1; D gene: TRBD1; clone size: NA; CDR3 length: 15; CDR3 protein: CSASRDSRSGNTIYF; CDR3 DNA: TGCAGTGCTAGCAGGGACAGTCGATCGGGAAACACCATATATTTT
J gene: TRBJ1-6; V gene: TRBV19; D gene: TRBD1; clone size: NA; CDR3 length: 16; CDR3 protein: CASSKASRDSPRPLHF; CDR3 DNA: TGTGCCAGTAGTAAGGCGTCCCGGGACAGTCCCAGACCCCTCCACTTT
J gene: TRBJ1-1; V gene: TRBV25-1; D gene: NA; clone size: many; CDR3 length: 14; CDR3 protein: CASSEFGQNTEAFF; CDR3 DNA: TGTGCCAGCAGTGAATTTGGCCAGAACACTGAAGCTTTCTTT
J gene: TRBJ1-2; V gene: TRBV11-2; D gene: NA; clone size: many; CDR3 length: 14; CDR3 protein: CASSLDRVNYGYTF; CDR3 DNA: TGTGCCAGCAGCTTAGACAGGGTTAACTATGGCTACACCTTC
J gene: TRBJ1-2; V gene: TRBV6-1; D gene: TRBD1; clone size: many; CDR3 length: 13; CDR3 protein: CANNLDRRYGYTF; CDR3 DNA: TGTGCCAACAATCTGGACAGGAGATACGGCTACACCTTC
J gene: TRBJ2-7; V gene: TRBV27; D gene: NA; clone size: many; CDR3 length: 16; CDR3 protein: CASSLPTGTVPYEQYF; CDR3 DNA: TGTGCCAGCAGTTTACCCACCGGGACGGTCCCCTACGAGCAGTACTTC
J gene: TRBJ2-7; V gene: TRBV15; D gene: TRBD1; clone size: many; CDR3 length: 16; CDR3 protein: CATSRDGSGGSYEQYF; CDR3 DNA: TGTGCCACCAGCAGAGATGGTTCAGGGGGCTCGTACGAGCAGTACTTC
J gene: TRBJ2-5; V gene: TRBV24-1; D gene: TRBD1; clone size: many; CDR3 length: 14; CDR3 protein: CATSDQQGSETQYF; CDR3 DNA: TGTGCCACCAGTGACCAACAGGGGTCAGAGACCCAGTACTTC
J gene: TRBJ1-5; V gene: TRBV19; D gene: TRBD1; clone size: many; CDR3 length: 15; CDR3 protein: CASSLPGQIYQPQHF; CDR3 DNA: TGTGCCAGTAGTCTCCCGGGACAGATATATCAGCCCCAGCATTTT
J gene: TRBJ1-5; V gene: TRBV6-1; D gene: NA; clone size: NA; CDR3 length: 13; CDR3 protein: CASSEVEDQPQHF; CDR3 DNA: TGTGCCAGCAGTGAAGTTGAGGATCAGCCCCAGCATTTT
J gene: TRBJ1-5; V gene: TRBV6-5; D gene: TRBD1; clone size: many; CDR3 length: 18; CDR3 protein: CASSFSPGAGGGNQPQHF; CDR3 DNA: TGTGCCAGCAGTTTTTCTCCAGGGGCAGGGGGAGGAAATCAGCCCCAGCATTTT
J gene: TRBJ2-2; V gene: TRBV3-1; D gene: TRBD2; clone size: NA; CDR3 length: 21; CDR3 protein: CASSPQIGGTSGRNGAGELFF; CDR3 DNA: TGTGCCAGCAGCCCGCAAATAGGGGGGACTAGCGGGAGGAACGGGGCCGGGGAGCTGTTTTTT
J gene: TRBJ1-6; V gene: TRBV7-2; D gene: NA; clone size: many; CDR3 length: 13; CDR3 protein: CASSLQGYSPLHF; CDR3 DNA: TGTGCCAGCAGCTTACAAGGGTATTCACCCCTCCACTTT
J gene: TRBJ1-1; V gene: TRBV6-1; D gene: NA; clone size: many; CDR3 length: 15; CDR3 protein: CASSEPVRGNTEAFF; CDR3 DNA: TGTGCCAGCAGTGAACCGGTTCGGGGGAACACTGAAGCTTTCTTT
J gene: TRBJ2-2; V gene: TRBV11-2; D gene: NA; clone size: many; CDR3 length: 17; CDR3 protein: CASSLDSLPLRPGELFF; CDR3 DNA: TGTGCCAGCAGCTTAGACTCCCTCCCACTTCGGCCCGGGGAGCTGTTTTTT
J gene: TRBJ1-1; V gene: TRBV27; D gene: TRBD1; clone size: many; CDR3 length: 14; CDR3 protein: CAVPGQLKVAEAFF; CDR3 DNA: TGTGCCGTCCCGGGACAGTTAAAGGTGGCTGAAGCTTTCTTT
J gene: TRBJ2-5; V gene: TRBV15; D gene: NA; clone size: many; CDR3 length: 13; CDR3 protein: CATSRDVRETQYF; CDR3 DNA: TGTGCCACCAGCAGAGATGTGAGGGAGACCCAGTACTTC
J gene: TRBJ2-7; V gene: TRBV20-1; D gene: TRBD1; clone size: many; CDR3 length: 14; CDR3 protein: CSAYPPGTGGEQYF; CDR3 DNA: TGCAGTGCCTACCCCCCCGGGACAGGGGGCGAGCAGTACTTC
J gene: TRBJ2-7; V gene: TRBV12-3/TRBV12-4; D gene: NA; clone size: many; CDR3 length: 13; CDR3 protein: CASTLAGSYEQYF; CDR3 DNA: TGTGCCAGCACACTCGCGGGGTCCTACGAGCAGTACTTC